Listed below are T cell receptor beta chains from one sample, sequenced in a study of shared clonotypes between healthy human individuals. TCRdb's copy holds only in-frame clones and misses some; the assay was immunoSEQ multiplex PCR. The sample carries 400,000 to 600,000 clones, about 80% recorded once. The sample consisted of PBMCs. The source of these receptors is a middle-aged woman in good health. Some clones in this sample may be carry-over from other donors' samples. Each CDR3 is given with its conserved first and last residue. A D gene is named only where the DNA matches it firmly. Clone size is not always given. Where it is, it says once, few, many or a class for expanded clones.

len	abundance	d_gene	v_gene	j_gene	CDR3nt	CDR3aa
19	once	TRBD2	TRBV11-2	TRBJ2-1	TGTGCCAGCAGCTTAGATCTTGGACTAGCGGGAGACTCCTACAATGAGCAGTTCTTC	CASSLDLGLAGDSYNEQFF
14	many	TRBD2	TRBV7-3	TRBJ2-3	TGTGCCAGCAGCTTGGGAGGGAGGGCAGATACGCAGTATTTT	CASSLGGRADTQYF
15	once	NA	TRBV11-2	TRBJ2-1	TGTGCCAGCATCTCCCCAGAGGGAGTCTACAATGAGCAGTTCTTC	CASISPEGVYNEQFF
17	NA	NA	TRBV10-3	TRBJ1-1	TGTGCCATCAGTCCGAGACAGGCCGGGGTTCTGAACACTGAAGCTTTCTTT	CAISPRQAGVLNTEAFF
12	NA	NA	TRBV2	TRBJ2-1	TGTGCCAGCAGTGCATCACTGGGTGAGCAGTTCTTC	CASSASLGEQFF
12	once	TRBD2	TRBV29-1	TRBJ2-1	TGCAGCATCGGACTAGACTACAATGAGCAGTTCTTC	CSIGLDYNEQFF
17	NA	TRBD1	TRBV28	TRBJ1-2	TGTGCCAGCAGTTTTAGAGGACAGGGGCTATCGGGGCGGGGCTACACCTTC	CASSFRGQGLSGRGYTF
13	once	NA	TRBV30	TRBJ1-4	TGTGCCTGGAGTGTACAGGCAGATGAAAAACTGTTTTTT	CAWSVQADEKLFF
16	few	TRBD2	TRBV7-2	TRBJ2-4	TGTGCCAGCAGCTTCTTATCCGGGACTAGCGGGAGCCTTCAGTACTTC	CASSFLSGTSGSLQYF
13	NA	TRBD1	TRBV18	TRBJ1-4	TGTGCCAGCTCACCAGACAGGGGTGAAAAACTGTTTTTT	CASSPDRGEKLFF
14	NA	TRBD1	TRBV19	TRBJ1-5	TGTGCCAGTAGTGGGACAGGGGGCCAACAGCCCCAGCATTTT	CASSGTGGQQPQHF
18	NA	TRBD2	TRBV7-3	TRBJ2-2	TGTGCCAGCAGCTTCTCGGGACTAGCGGGAGTTGTCACCGGGGAGCTGTTTTTT	CASSFSGLAGVVTGELFF
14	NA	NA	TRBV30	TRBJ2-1	TGTGCCTGGAGTGTACGTAGGACGTCCAATGAGCAGTTCTTC	CAWSVRRTSNEQFF
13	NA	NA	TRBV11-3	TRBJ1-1	TGTGCCAGCAGCTTAGAAGGGAACACTGAAGCTTTCTTT	CASSLEGNTEAFF
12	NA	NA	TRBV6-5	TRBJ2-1	TGTGCCAGCAGTTACTCGGGGACGTCTCAGTTCTTC	CASSYSGTSQFF
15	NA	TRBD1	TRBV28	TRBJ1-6	TGTGCCAGCAGTTTAGTTGACAGGGATGATTCACCCCTCCACTTT	CASSLVDRDDSPLHF
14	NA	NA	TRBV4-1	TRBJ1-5	TGCGCCAGCAGCCGCTGGGGGTCCAATCAGCCCCAGCATTTT	CASSRWGSNQPQHF